Presented here are 22 T cell receptor beta chains from one specimen sequenced in a study of tumor-infiltrating lymphocytes in primary liver carcinoma. A constant-region primer served to make TCR beta cDNA from roughly 480 ng total RNA. ARM-PCR, slightly modified, supplied the TCR beta libraries through three nested multiplex PCR rounds. Each of the first two PCR rounds ran approximately 9 cycles with TRBV1-TRBV30 forward and C-beta reverse primers. TCRdb used MiXCR to reprocess the multiplex PCR reads, holding one entry per CDR3 protein. Found here are about 120,000 distinct CDR3 sequences, 55% to 65% of them singletons; the top ten hold about a tenth. The source material, about 18-31 mg of unsorted bulk tissue, was used to co-extract RNA and DNA. Sequences were obtained from liver tumor tissue from sampling region 1. Indicated subset: tumor region T1, superior pole. These receptors were taken from an older woman with primary liver carcinoma and hepatitis B virus infection.

V gene TRBV5-1 combines with J gene TRBJ1-4; 7 bases are shared with TRBD1. Germline assignment: CDR1 SGHRS and CDR2 YFSETQ. The CDR3 contains 16 residues. V lost 2 bases to trimming and J lost 7 bases; unmatched junction nucleotides: 11. This chain's CDR3 is CASSLARGNRGEKLFF. As DNA, the CDR3 is TGCGCCAGCAGCTTAGCCAGGGGGAATCGGGGTGAAAAACTGTTTTTT.

V gene TRBV5-6 combines with J gene TRBJ2-1; TRBD2 agrees at 7 bases. The germline CDR1 and CDR2 sequences are SGHDT and YYEEEE. Trimming removed 4 bases from V and 8 bases from J; junction bases left unmatched: 9. The CDR3 is made up of 14 amino acids. The CDR3 DNA sequence: TGTGCCAGCAGCATCACCGGGACTAACGATGAGCAGTTCTTC. Translating gives CASSITGTNDEQFF.

The rearrangement joins TRBV5-5 to TRBJ2-1; TRBD2 matches at 7 bases. V lost 4 bases, J lost 2 bases, and 12 bases stayed unmatched. CDR3 length: 17 amino acids. The V gene's germline CDR1 is SGHKS and CDR2 YYEKEE (reference sequence). The CDR3 bases are TGTGCCAGCAGCACCGCCGGTACTAGCGAGACCTACAATGAGCAGTTCTTC. Translating it yields CASSTAGTSETYNEQFF.

This clonotype appeared once. V gene TRBV11-2 combines with J gene TRBJ2-7, with D uncertain. Germline loops: CDR1 SGHAT, CDR2 FQNNGV. This CDR3 contains 14 residues. V was clipped by 10 bases and J by 4 bases, with 20 bases between them. The DNA of the CDR3 is TGTGCCAACAGATTGGCCGGGTCGCTGTACGAGCAGTACTTC. Protein: CANRLAGSLYEQYF.

Notes on this clonotype: Being one base from a much bigger clone, this may be a read error. The genes are TRBV28 and TRBJ1-1; unclear D gene. CDR3 size: 13 residues. Germline CDR1 reads MDHEN; CDR2 reads SYDVKM. Trimming stripped 6 bases from V and 3 bases from J, with 11 bases between. This chain's CDR3 is CASSPRHYTEAFF. CDR3 sequence (DNA): TGTGCCAGCAGCCCCAGACACTACACTGAAGCTTTCTTT.

Details on this clonotype: This may stem from a read error, because a much larger clone lies one nucleotide away. This rearrangement joins TRBV6-1 to TRBJ2-2, with D perhaps assigned TRBD1 or TRBD2 (5 bases each). The CDR3 is 12 residues long. In germline, CDR1 is MNHNS, CDR2 SASEGT. The CDR3: CASRPNTGDLFF. Written as DNA, the CDR3 is TGTGCCAGCAGGCCGAACACCGGGGACCTGTTTTTT.

This rearrangement joins TRBV12-3 or TRBV12-4 to TRBJ2-7, with TRBD1 identical over 12 bases. The CDR3 is 13 amino acids. The V segment lost 5 bases and the J segment 6 bases; nucleotides outside the gene matches: 2. The CDR3 protein is CASSRDRGREQYF. The CDR3 nucleotides read TGTGCCAGCAGTCGGGACAGGGGGCGCGAGCAGTACTTC.

This clonotype occurred once. A junction boundary mismatches the germline segment, possibly from a read error. The J gene is TRBJ1-1, the V gene TRBV11-2; D unresolved. Germline V gives CDR1 SGHAT, CDR2 FQNNGV. The CDR3 totals 12 residues. Written as DNA, the CDR3 is TGTGCCAGCGGCCAAGGGATGACTGACGCTTTCTTT. The encoded protein is CASGQGMTDAFF.

This clonotype was recorded a few times. One base away lies a much larger clone, so this may be a sequencing read error. The rearrangement joins TRBV29-1 to TRBJ2-7; TRBD1 aligns across 8 bases. Germline CDR1 reads SQVTM; CDR2 reads ANQGSEA. Unmatched junction bases numbered 10, after V lost 6 bases and J lost 6 bases. CDR3 size: 13 residues. CDR3 amino acids: CSVSWTGIAEQYF. CDR3 sequence (DNA): TGCAGCGTGTCCTGGACAGGGATTGCCGAGCAGTACTTC.

The chain recombines TRBV5-1 with TRBJ1-1; no definite D call. Germline V gene data show CDR1 as SGHRS and CDR2 as YFSETQ. This CDR3 comprises 15 residues. Trimming cost V 0 bases and J 2 bases, with 11 bases left between them. In nucleotides, the CDR3 is TGCGCCAGCAGCTTGGATGGGGTGGCTAACACTGAAGCTTTCTTT. Its translation: CASSLDGVANTEAFF. Drawing the rest from reference TRBV5-1 and TRBJ1-1, the complete variable domain is KAGVTQTPRYLIKTRGQQVTLSCSPISGHRSVSWYQQTPGQGLQFLFEYFSETQRNKGNFPGRFSGRQFSNSRSEMNVSTLELGDSALYLCASSLDGVANTEAFFGQGTRLTVV.

Turning to this clonotype: One base away lies a much larger clone, so this may be a sequencing read error. The final CDR3 position lacks the conserved phenylalanine or tryptophan, pointing to a likely read error. V and J are TRBV29-1 and TRBJ1-2; the match to TRBD1 covers 10 bases. Germline lookup yields CDR1 SQVTM and CDR2 ANQGSEA. This CDR3 region has 11 residues. J gave up 11 bases and V 4 bases, and 4 bases lay outside the gene matches. CDR3 protein: CSVGGGQGYTS. In DNA, the CDR3 is TGCAGCGTTGGAGGGGGACAGGGGTACACCTCC.

CDR3 DNA: TGTGCCAGCAGCTTCAGCGAATACGAGCAGTACTTC. It encodes CASSFSEYEQYF. The rearrangement joins TRBV7-9 to TRBJ2-7, with no clear D. The CDR3 has 12 residues. Trimming removed 3 bases at V and 4 bases at J, with 7 bases between. Germline assignment: CDR1 SEHNR and CDR2 FQNEAQ (reference sequence).

The CDR3 nucleotides are TGTGCCAGCAGTGAATTGGCTAGCGGGAGTTCGATATCCAACGAGCAGTACTTC. Translated, it gives CASSELASGSSISNEQYF. This chain links TRBV6-1 with TRBJ2-7, with TRBD2 identical over 10 bases. CDR3 size: 18 residues. Germline CDR1 is MNHNS and CDR2 is SASEGT. Unmatched junction bases numbered 15, after V lost 2 bases and J lost 5 bases.

This clonotype is deemed medium-sized. Here the CDR3 DNA reads TGTGCCAGCAGGCTAGGGCTAGCGTTCGACAATGAGCAGTTCTTC. This gives the protein CASRLGLAFDNEQFF. V gene TRBV11-2 combines with J gene TRBJ2-1; D possibly corresponds to TRBD2 (6 bases). The V and J ends lost 6 bases and 5 bases respectively, with 17 bases between them. CDR1 is SGHAT, CDR2 FQNNGV, per germline. The CDR3 is 15 residues long.

This chain uses TRBV11-2 with TRBJ1-1, with D uncertain. The CDR3 is 13 amino acids. The germline V gene encodes CDR1 SGHAT and CDR2 FQNNGV. CDR3 sequence: CVGSLEEDTEAFF. The CDR3 bases are TGTGTCGGCAGCTTAGAGGAGGACACTGAAGCTTTCTTT.

This clonotype has ten or more counts. The CDR3 protein is CASSLNSLDNEQFF. CDR3 bases: TGCGCCAGCAGCTTGAATAGCCTCGACAATGAGCAGTTCTTC. The chain combines TRBV5-1 with TRBJ2-1; D remains ambiguous. This CDR3 has 14 amino acids. Germline V lookup: CDR1 SGHRS, CDR2 YFSETQ. Trimming stripped 1 base from V and 5 bases from J, with 10 bases between.

The chain recombines TRBV28 with TRBJ1-5; TRBD1 aligns across 9 bases. Germline CDR1 and CDR2: MDHEN and SYDVKM. The length of the CDR3 is 17 residues. The junction had 5 bases not matched to a gene; V was cut back by 2 bases and J by 0 bases. This CDR3 is CASSLGQGTYSNQPQHF. The CDR3 DNA reads TGTGCCAGCAGTTTAGGACAGGGGACGTATAGCAATCAGCCCCAGCATTTT.

The count of this clonotype is one. Germline and junction disagree at one end, which may indicate a read error. The chain couples TRBV29-1 to TRBJ2-1; possibly TRBD2 for D (6 bases). Germline lookup yields CDR1 SQVTM and CDR2 ANQGSEA. The CDR3 runs to 15 residues. CDR3 DNA: TGCAGCCTCATCCTGGCGGAGGGGAGATACAATGAACAGTTCTTC. Amino acid sequence: CSLILAEGRYNEQFF.

About this clonotype: A junction end diverges from the germline sequence, so it may reflect a read error. The chain recombines TRBV11-2 with TRBJ2-5; 14 positions match TRBD2. Per germline, CDR1 SGHAT and CDR2 FQNNGV. The CDR3 covers 16 residues. CDR3 sequence: CPSSPGTSGSIETQYF. CDR3 nucleotides: TGTCCCAGCAGCCCCGGGACTAGCGGGAGTATAGAGACCCAGTACTTC.

This clonotype has more than one count but fewer than ten. The chain has TRBV5-6 and TRBJ2-1, with D uncertain. V was pared by 0 bases and J by 6 bases, with 16 bases between. Germline V CDR1 and CDR2: SGHDT, YYEEEE. This CDR3 spans 16 amino acids. The CDR3 nucleotides read TGTGCCAGCAGCTTGGTATCAGGCGGAAACCGCAATGAGCAGTTCTTC. Translating gives CASSLVSGGNRNEQFF.

Notes on this clonotype: A read error may account for a junction end that differs from germline. The genes are TRBV11-1 and TRBJ2-1; perhaps TRBD2 as D (6 bases). This CDR3 has 17 amino acids. The germline gives CDR1 SGHAT, CDR2 FQDESV (reference sequence). CDR3 sequence: CASSSIIAGGPINEQLF. CDR3 DNA sequence: TGTGCCAGCAGCTCCATTATAGCAGGAGGGCCGATCAATGAGCAGCTCTTC.

Details on this clonotype: The CDR3 ends on some other residue instead of the conserved phenylalanine or tryptophan, so this is likely a read error. This chain joins TRBV11-2 and TRBJ2-7; TRBD2 matches 7 bases. The CDR3 is 14 residues long. Germline loops: CDR1 SGHAT, CDR2 FQNNGV. CDR3 DNA sequence: TGTGCCAGCAGCACTACTAGCGTAGGCTACGTGCAGTACATC. Protein: CASSTTSVGYVQYI.